Described below is a single TCR beta chain sequence and its context. This clone was seen at least ten times. Its antigen target is currently unknown. The record has no base qualities; no much larger clone is one base away. Related bone marrow donors provided peripheral blood samples on the day of marrow donation. Mononuclear cells from peripheral blood and bone marrow were separated by Ficoll-Hypaque density centrifugation and then cryopreserved. Germline trimming: 0 bases from V, 8 bases from J; junction bases outside gene matches: 4. CDR1 and CDR2 were assigned from the germline V gene as SGHRS and YFSETQ. The CDR3, cysteine through phenylalanine, is 15 amino acids long. The only DNA kept is the CDR3, 45 bases in frame from the first base. The source of the sample is a study of T cells after posttransplantation cyclophosphamide (dated by TCRdb to about 2016). Background for the entire study: Using TRB sequencing, the study followed how the T cell repertoire reconstituted after myeloablative bone marrow transplantation in which posttransplantation cyclophosphamide served as GVHD prophylaxis. Samples from 30 to 35 PTCy-treated patients, along with samples from roughly 16 of their related bone marrow donors, underwent antigen receptor sequencing. Blood from every one of the 30 to 35 PTCy patients who had 1-year posttransplant specimens underwent TRB sequencing. Up to roughly 3 additional blood samples from 2 to 5.2 years after transplant were also TRB-sequenced in 3 patients, as was pretransplant blood from a handful of patients. Because TRA and TRB clonality correlated tightly in roughly nine samples, the subsequent TCR analyses were limited to TRB only. Public TRB sequences were compared against a database of over 3,000 sequences linked to responses to pathogens, tumor antigens, self-antigens and alloantigens. General conclusions and limits of the study: Across roughly 48 patients, TRB clonality was highly associated with recipient CMV seropositivity and CMV reactivation, and diversity in PTCy patients was similar to diversity in CNI/methotrexate controls. The TRB repertoires of T cells infiltrating skin or the GI tract showed only limited overlap with the TRB repertoires found in blood. Donor-recipient similarity was low at 1-2 months but increased during the first year, and donor CD8+ memory clones often dominated later blood repertoires.

TRB sequencing used genomic DNA with the immunoSEQ assay at survey resolution or the hsTCRB kit. Per the authors' processing: Initial read processing used immunoSEQ software, and repertoire analyses used the LymphoSeq R package. For each TRB dataset, clonality was calculated as 1 minus normalized Shannon entropy, and the Gini coefficient was computed as well. To infer phenotypes in unsorted samples, TRB sequences from sorted subsets of the recipient or donor were mapped onto the unsorted samples of the same recipient. In its TCRdb copy, this immuneACCESS table keeps in-frame sequences only and misses some clones. Where compared with another copy, unresolved V genes explain less than half of these, and the others have no known cause. That table is the source of V, J and clone size, and D and trimming were worked out from the DNA. This sample has 35,000 to 45,000 clones in the table, none counted a single time. Around 2.1% of the sample goes to the ten largest clones.

This sequence was found in a middle-aged man in good health, CMV-negative, and a related stem cell transplant donor. Recombination connected TRBV5-1 to TRBJ1-4; the central 10 bases match TRBD1. Sequencing used PBMCs. This receptor has the CDR3 CASSLGDRGEEKLFF. The bases are TGCGCCAGCAGCTTGGGGGACAGGGGAGAAGAAAAACTGTTTTTT.